The rows below give T cell receptor beta chains drawn from one sample of a study of blood T cell repertoires in COVID-19. Measured with immunoSEQ multiplex PCR; TCRdb has only the in-frame clones, and not every one. The sample lists hundreds of thousands of clones; over 75% were seen once. Sequencing was performed on PBMCs or T cells enriched from blood (not recorded which). The receptors were sampled from a woman in her 30s who had recovered from COVID-19. The CDR3 runs from the conserved cysteine through the conserved F or W. Each record gives: V gene, J gene, clone size, D gene, CDR3 protein, CDR3 DNA. D genes are given only for firm matches. A clone size is listed for some rows: how often the clone was seen (once, few, many), or a class if it is expanded.

TRBV7-6	TRBJ2-1	NA	TRBD1	CASSRPGTGVGQQFF	TGTGCCAGCAGCCGTCCCGGGACAGGGGTGGGTCAGCAGTTCTTC
TRBV7-9	TRBJ1-6	NA	TRBD1	CASSLIRGGSNSPLHF	TGTGCCAGCAGCTTAATTCGAGGGGGCTCTAATTCACCCCTCCACTTT
TRBV7-2	TRBJ1-2	NA	NA	CASSLEPGYGYTF	TGTGCCAGCAGCTTAGAACCGGGCTATGGCTACACCTTC
TRBV6-1	TRBJ2-4	once	NA	CASSEDRRAAKNIQYF	TGTGCCAGCAGTGAAGACCGGAGGGCAGCCAAAAACATTCAGTACTTC
TRBV27	TRBJ2-1	NA	NA	CASSLFGGPVDEQFF	TGTGCCAGCAGTTTGTTCGGGGGGCCGGTGGATGAGCAGTTCTTC
TRBV6-5	TRBJ2-2	NA	TRBD1	CASNSWDSGGGELFF	TGTGCCAGCAACTCTTGGGACAGCGGCGGCGGGGAGCTGTTTTTT
TRBV2	TRBJ1-1	NA	TRBD1	CASSTGGLGAFF	TGTGCCAGCAGCACAGGGGGACTCGGAGCTTTCTTT
TRBV6-5	TRBJ1-5	NA	NA	CASPDSNQPQHF	TGTGCCAGCCCAGATAGCAATCAGCCCCAGCATTTT
TRBV7-8	TRBJ1-5	NA	NA	CASSLPGTHQPQHF	TGTGCCAGCAGCTTGCCGGGGACACATCAGCCCCAGCATTTT
TRBV19	TRBJ1-2	NA	TRBD1	CASSRTGTGDYGYTF	TGTGCCAGTAGTAGAACCGGGACAGGGGACTATGGCTACACCTTC
TRBV25-1	TRBJ2-2	few	NA	CASSEYFNSHTGELFF	TGTGCCAGCAGTGAATATTTTAACTCCCACACCGGGGAGCTGTTTTTT
TRBV18	TRBJ1-6	NA	TRBD1	CASSPKTGGNSPLHF	TGTGCCAGCTCACCGAAAACAGGGGGTAACTCACCCCTCCACTTT
TRBV7-2	TRBJ2-3	NA	TRBD2	CASSPVAGVRADTQYF	TGTGCCAGCAGCCCCGTAGCGGGCGTCCGGGCAGATACGCAGTATTTT
TRBV5-1	TRBJ1-4	NA	NA	CASSPTVPANEKLFF	TGCGCCAGCAGCCCGACAGTCCCGGCTAATGAAAAACTGTTTTTT
TRBV28	TRBJ1-5	NA	NA	CASRSSNQPQHF	TGTGCCAGCAGATCCAGTAATCAGCCCCAGCATTTT
TRBV19	TRBJ1-4	NA	NA	CATRGGIREKLFF	TGTGCCACTCGAGGGGGTATTCGCGAAAAACTGTTTTTT